Given below is one T cell receptor beta chain in context. Its antigen is as yet unknown. The entry originates in a study of CD8 T cells in Susac syndrome. Random hexamers primed reverse transcription of about 0.5 to 1 ug RNA. Amplification of TCR beta CDR3 across 54 Vbeta and 13 Jbeta was performed with immunoSEQ multiplex PCR. Via MiXCR, TCRdb re-called the immunoSEQ multiplex PCR reads, giving one row per CDR3 protein. The sample carries over 300,000 distinct CDR3 sequences, under 95% recorded once. Study-wide points: The study acknowledged a relatively small number of individuals in its TCR sequencing and HLA analysis.

The CDR3 runs to 13 residues. With 3 bases removed from V and 7 bases from J, the gap between germline ends came to 13 bases. This chain uses TRBV12-3 or TRBV12-4 with TRBJ2-7; D gene unclear. Sequencing was done on a sample of CD4+ T cells from PBMCs. The receptor was isolated from a human donor with multiple sclerosis. This CDR3 reads CASSLWSAREQYF. In DNA form, the CDR3 reads TGTGCCAGCAGTTTGTGGTCGGCCCGGGAGCAGTACTTC.